The present TCR beta chain was sequenced within a study of shared clonotypes between healthy human individuals. Some clones are missing from TCRdb's copy, which holds only in-frame ones; the method was immunoSEQ multiplex PCR. The data contain about 2.4 million clones, over 85% of them singletons. Findings and limits, study-wide: Clonotypes shared by all four donors outscored non-shared clonotypes in generation probability.

Regarding this clone: Its antigen is undetermined.

This CDR3 is 16 amino acids long. Germline V CDR1 and CDR2: WNHNN, SYGVQD (reference sequence). The germline V and J ends were trimmed by 9 bases and 3 bases, with 21 bases remaining between them. The sample consisted of naive CD4+ T cells from PBMCs. Subset specified: CD45RA+ positively selected. The chain carries TRBV10-1 and TRBJ2-1; a possible D gene is TRBD1 (6 bases). The sequence derives from a man younger than 35 in good health. Some clones in this sample may be carry-over from other donors' samples. As DNA, the CDR3 is TGCGCCAGGTCGCCTTTCGAGACAGGAAGCTACAATGAGCAGTTCTTC. Translated, it gives CARSPFETGSYNEQFF.